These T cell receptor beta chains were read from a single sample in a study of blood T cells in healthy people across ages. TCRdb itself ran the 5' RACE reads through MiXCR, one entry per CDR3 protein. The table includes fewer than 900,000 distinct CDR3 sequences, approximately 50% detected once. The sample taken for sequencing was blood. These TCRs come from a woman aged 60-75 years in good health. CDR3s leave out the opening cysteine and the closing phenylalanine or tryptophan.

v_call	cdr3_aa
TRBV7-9	ASSLINERGQMGSNYGYT
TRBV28	ATTPRSDQPQH
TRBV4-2	ASSQDARSPSTNEKLF
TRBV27	ASSFFPDSNTEAF
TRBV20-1	SGKTGGRYNEQF
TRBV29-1	SVLSWGFNEQF
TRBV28	ASSPHWDEQF
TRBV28	ASSLGRASSYNSPLH
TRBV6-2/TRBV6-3	ASTDRVRVTQY
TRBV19	ASSIGATRAETQY
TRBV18	ASSRQGLNTEAF
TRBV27	ASRRASGYNEQF
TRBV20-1	SAQRFYRGSGSSYNSPLH
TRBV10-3	AIKRAGGPNEQF